Sequencing of this TCR beta chain was carried out in a study of spatial heterogeneity in lung cancer. Study context: Alpha-chain sequences were consistently detected in smaller numbers than beta-chain sequences. Across the raw uncorrected reads, a unique TCR and UMI combination was observed, on average, more than ten times. Study conclusions and caveats: Resection saw ubiquitous expanded tumor TCRs appear in blood more than follow-up did.

TCRdb ran MiXCR on the 5' RACE reads and lists one entry per CDR3 protein. The sample records around 75,000 distinct CDR3 sequences, more than 10% being singletons. Comments on this clonotype: As yet, its antigen is unknown.

CDR1 is MGHDK, CDR2 SYGVNS, per germline. The CDR3 sequence is 15 residues long. V was pared by 6 bases and J by 4 bases, with 6 bases of the junction left unmatched. Time point specified: sample taken at primary tumor resection. Whole RNA obtained from tumor, nontumor lung or frozen PBMC underwent sequencing without sorting. The approximately 78 donors had untreated early-stage non-small cell lung cancer. The material was PBMCs, obtained at surgery. V usage is TRBV25-1 and J usage is TRBJ2-1; 10 nucleotides line up with TRBD1. This clonotype originated in a male donor with early-stage non-small cell lung cancer. CDR3 protein: CASSRSGQGYNEQFF. In DNA form, the CDR3 reads TGTGCCAGCAGCCGATCGGGACAGGGGTACAATGAGCAGTTCTTC.